This TCR beta chain was sequenced during a study of monozygotic twins with inflammatory bowel disease. Whole-study results and caveats: With others, IBD patients shared fewer clonotypes than healthy twins did, especially with disease activity. Patient-specific immunosuppressive treatments may have made repertoires more variable. The study found lower TCRbeta diversity (inverse Simpson) in IBD patients than in healthy co-twins.

TCRdb reworked the 5' RACE reads into one entry per CDR3 protein, no DNA. Seen in this sample are about 330,000 distinct CDR3 sequences; the ten most common clones hold roughly 2%. The CDR3 sequence is 11 residues long. Germline loops: CDR1 DFQATT, CDR2 SNEGSKA (reference sequence). A remark on this clonotype: The antigen remains unidentified.

V gene TRBV20-1 combines with J gene TRBJ2-1; TCRdb names TRBD1, which stays unverified in the absence of DNA. Sequenced input: blood. The receptor was isolated from a human donor with ulcerative colitis or Crohn's disease, or a healthy co-twin of an affected twin (not recorded which). CDR3 loop: CSARARDVQFF.